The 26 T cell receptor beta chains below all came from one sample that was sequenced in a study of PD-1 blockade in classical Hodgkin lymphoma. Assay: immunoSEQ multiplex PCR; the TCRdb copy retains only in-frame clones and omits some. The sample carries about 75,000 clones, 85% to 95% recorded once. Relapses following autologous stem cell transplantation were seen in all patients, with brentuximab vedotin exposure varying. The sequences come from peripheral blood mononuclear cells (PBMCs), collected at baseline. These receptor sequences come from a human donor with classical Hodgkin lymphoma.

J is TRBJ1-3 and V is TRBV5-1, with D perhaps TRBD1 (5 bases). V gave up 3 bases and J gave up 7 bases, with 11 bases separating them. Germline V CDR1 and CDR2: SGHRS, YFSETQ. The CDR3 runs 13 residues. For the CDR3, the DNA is TGCGCCAGCAGCTCGTCTTGGGGGAACACCATATATTTT. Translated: CASSSSWGNTIYF.

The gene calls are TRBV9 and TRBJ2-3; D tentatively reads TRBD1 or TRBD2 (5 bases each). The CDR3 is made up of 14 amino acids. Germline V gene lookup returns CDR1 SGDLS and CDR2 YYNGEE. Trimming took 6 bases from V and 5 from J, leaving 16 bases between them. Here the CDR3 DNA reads TGTGCCAGCACGACCGGGGCGGTAGTAGATACGCAGTATTTT. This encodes CASTTGAVVDTQYF.

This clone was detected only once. The CDR3 coding sequence is TGCGCCAGCAGCCAAGAGACTCGAGCGGAGGGAGCAGGGGCCCAGTACTTC. It is translated as CASSQETRAEGAGAQYF. V gene TRBV4-3 combines with J gene TRBJ2-5; D may be TRBD1 or TRBD2 (6 bases each). The CDR3 length is 17 residues. Trimming removed 0 bases at V and 9 bases at J, with 23 bases between. The V gene's germline CDR1 is LGHNA and CDR2 YSLEER.

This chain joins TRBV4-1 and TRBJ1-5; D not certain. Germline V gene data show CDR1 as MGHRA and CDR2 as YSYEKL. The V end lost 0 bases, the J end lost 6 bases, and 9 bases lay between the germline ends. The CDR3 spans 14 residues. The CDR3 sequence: CASSQESVSQPQHF. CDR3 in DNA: TGCGCCAGCAGCCAAGAATCCGTGAGTCAGCCCCAGCATTTT.

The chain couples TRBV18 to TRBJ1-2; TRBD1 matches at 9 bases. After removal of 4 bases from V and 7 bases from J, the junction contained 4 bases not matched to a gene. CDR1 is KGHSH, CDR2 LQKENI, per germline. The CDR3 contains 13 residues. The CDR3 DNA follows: TGTGCCAGCTCACTTGGGACAGGGAGTGGCTACACCTTC. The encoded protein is CASSLGTGSGYTF.

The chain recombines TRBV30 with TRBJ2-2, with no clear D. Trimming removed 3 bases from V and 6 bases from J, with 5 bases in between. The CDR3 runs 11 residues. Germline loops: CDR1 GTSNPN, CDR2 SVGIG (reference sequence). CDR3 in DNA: TGTGCCTGGAGACCAGCCGGGGAGCTGTTTTTT. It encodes CAWRPAGELFF.

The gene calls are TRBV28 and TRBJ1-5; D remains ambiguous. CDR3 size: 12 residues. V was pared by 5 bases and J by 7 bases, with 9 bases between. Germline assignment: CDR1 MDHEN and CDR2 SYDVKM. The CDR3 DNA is TGTGCCAGCAGTCCACCAGTCCAGCCCCAGCATTTT. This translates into CASSPPVQPQHF.

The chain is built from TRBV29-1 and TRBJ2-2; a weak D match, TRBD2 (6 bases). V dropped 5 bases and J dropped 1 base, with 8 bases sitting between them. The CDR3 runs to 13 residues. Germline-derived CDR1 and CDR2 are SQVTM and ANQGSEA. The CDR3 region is CSVRAGNTGELFF. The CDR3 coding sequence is TGCAGCGTTAGAGCGGGGAACACCGGGGAGCTGTTTTTT.

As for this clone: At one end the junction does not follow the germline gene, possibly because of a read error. In DNA form, the CDR3 reads TGTGCCAGCTTAGGACAGGGAAAATCCTACAATTCACCCCTCCACTTT. As protein: CASLGQGKSYNSPLHF. The chain recombines TRBV28 with TRBJ1-6, with 8 bases identical to TRBD1. This CDR3 has 16 amino acids. Germline assignment: CDR1 MDHEN and CDR2 SYDVKM. The full variable domain, completed using reference TRBV28 and TRBJ1-6, is DVKVTQSSRYLVKRTGEKVFLECVQDMDHENMFWYRQDPGLGLRLIYFSYDVKMKEKGDIPEGYSVSREKKERFSLILESASTNQTSMYLCASLGQGKSYNSPLHFGNGTRLTVT.

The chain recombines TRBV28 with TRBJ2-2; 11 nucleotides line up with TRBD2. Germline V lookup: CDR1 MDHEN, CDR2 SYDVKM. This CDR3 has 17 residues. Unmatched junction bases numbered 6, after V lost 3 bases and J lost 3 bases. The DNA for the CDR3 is TGTGCCAGCAGTTTTCCCTTAGCGGGAGGGTACACCGGGGAGCTGTTTTTT. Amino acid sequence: CASSFPLAGGYTGELFF.

The CDR3 reads CASSWTTGPYNEQFF. The DNA for the CDR3 is TGCGCCAGCAGCTGGACGACAGGACCCTACAATGAGCAGTTCTTC. The rearrangement links TRBV5-1 to TRBJ2-1; D may be TRBD1 (6 bases). CDR3 length: 15 residues. The germline V gene encodes CDR1 SGHRS and CDR2 YFSETQ. V was clipped by 3 bases and J by 2 bases, with 12 bases between them.

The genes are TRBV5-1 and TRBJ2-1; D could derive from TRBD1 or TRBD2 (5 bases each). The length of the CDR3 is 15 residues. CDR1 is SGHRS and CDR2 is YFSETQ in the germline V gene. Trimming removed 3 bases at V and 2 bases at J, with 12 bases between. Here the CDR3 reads CASSSMGVAYNEQFF. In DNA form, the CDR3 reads TGCGCCAGCAGCTCGATGGGGGTGGCCTACAATGAGCAGTTCTTC.

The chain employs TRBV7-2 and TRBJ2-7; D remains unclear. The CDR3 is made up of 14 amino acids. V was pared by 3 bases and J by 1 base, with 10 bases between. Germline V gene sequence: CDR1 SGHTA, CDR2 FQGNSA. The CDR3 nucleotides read TGTGCCAGCAGCTTCTCGACTGGGTCCTACGAGCAGTACTTC. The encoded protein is CASSFSTGSYEQYF.

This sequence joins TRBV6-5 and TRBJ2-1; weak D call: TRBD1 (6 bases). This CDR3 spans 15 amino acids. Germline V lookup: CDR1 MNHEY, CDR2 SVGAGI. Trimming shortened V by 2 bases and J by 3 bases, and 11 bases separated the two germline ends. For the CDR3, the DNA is TGTGCCAGCAGTTACAGGGGGAATATCTACAATGAGCAGTTCTTC. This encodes CASSYRGNIYNEQFF.

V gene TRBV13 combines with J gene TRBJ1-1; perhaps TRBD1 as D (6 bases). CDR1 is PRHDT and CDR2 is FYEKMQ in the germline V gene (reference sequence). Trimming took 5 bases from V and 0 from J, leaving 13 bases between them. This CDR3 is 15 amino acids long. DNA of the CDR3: TGTGCCAGCAGCCCCACGGGGGACATGAACACTGAAGCTTTCTTT. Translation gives CASSPTGDMNTEAFF.

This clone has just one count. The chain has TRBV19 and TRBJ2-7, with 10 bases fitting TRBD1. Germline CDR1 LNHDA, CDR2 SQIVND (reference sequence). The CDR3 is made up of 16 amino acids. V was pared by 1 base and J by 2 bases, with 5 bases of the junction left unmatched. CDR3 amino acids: CASSIVPGQGTYEQYF. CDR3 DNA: TGTGCCAGTAGTATAGTGCCGGGACAGGGGACCTACGAGCAGTACTTC.

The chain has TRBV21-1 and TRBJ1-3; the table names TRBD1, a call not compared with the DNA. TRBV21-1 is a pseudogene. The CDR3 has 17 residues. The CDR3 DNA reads TGTGCCAGCAACCCCGACAGGGGCAAAGGCTCTGGAAACACCATATATTTT. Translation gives CASNPDRGKGSGNTIYF.

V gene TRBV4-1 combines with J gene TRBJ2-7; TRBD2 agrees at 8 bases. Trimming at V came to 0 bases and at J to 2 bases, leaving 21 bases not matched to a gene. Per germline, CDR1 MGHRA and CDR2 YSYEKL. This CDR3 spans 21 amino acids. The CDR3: CASSQDQRGWAGGLLTYEQYF. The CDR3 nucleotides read TGCGCCAGCAGCCAAGATCAGAGGGGATGGGCGGGAGGTTTATTAACCTACGAGCAGTACTTC.

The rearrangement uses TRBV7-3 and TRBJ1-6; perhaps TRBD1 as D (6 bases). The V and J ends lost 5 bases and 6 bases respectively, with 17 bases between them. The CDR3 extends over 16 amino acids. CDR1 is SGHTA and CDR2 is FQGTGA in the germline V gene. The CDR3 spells CASSQRSGQFNSPLHF. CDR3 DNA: TGTGCCAGCAGCCAGAGGTCCGGACAGTTTAATTCACCCCTCCACTTT. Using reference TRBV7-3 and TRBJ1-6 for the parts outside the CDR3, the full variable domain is GAGVSQTPSNKVTEKGKYVELRCDPISGHTALYWYRQSLGQGPEFLIYFQGTGAADDSGLPNDRFFAVRPEGSVSTLKIQRTERGDSAVYLCASSQRSGQFNSPLHFGNGTRLTVT.

The CDR3 region is CASSLVTGRATGELFF. CDR3 coding DNA: TGTGCCAGCAGCTTAGTAACGGGGAGAGCCACCGGGGAGCTGTTTTTT. V usage is TRBV11-1 and J usage is TRBJ2-2, with TRBD2 as a possible D gene (5 bases). Germline V CDR1 and CDR2: SGHAT, FQDESV (reference sequence). V shed 1 base and J shed 4 bases, with 13 bases lying between them. The CDR3 runs to 16 residues.

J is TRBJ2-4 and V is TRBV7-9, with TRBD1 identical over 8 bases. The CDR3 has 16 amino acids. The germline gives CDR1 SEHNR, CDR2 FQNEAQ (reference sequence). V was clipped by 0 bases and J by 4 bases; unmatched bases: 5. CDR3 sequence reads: CASSLAAGQDKNIQYF. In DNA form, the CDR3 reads TGTGCCAGCAGCTTAGCGGCGGGACAGGATAAAAACATTCAGTACTTC.

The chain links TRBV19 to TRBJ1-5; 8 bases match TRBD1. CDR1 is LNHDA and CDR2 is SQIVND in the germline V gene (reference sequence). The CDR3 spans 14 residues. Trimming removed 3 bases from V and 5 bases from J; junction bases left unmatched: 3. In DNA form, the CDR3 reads TGTGCCAGTAGTATCTGGACAGGGTATCAGCCCCAGCATTTT. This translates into CASSIWTGYQPQHF.

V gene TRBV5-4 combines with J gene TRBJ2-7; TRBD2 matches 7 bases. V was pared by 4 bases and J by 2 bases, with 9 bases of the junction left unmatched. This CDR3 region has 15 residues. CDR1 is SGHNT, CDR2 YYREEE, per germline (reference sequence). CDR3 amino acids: CASSHGLAGAYEQYF. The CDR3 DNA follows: TGTGCCAGCAGCCACGGGTTGGCGGGGGCCTACGAGCAGTACTTC. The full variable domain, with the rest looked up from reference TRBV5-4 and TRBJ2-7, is ETGVTQSPTHLIKTRGQQVTLRCSSQSGHNTVSWYQQALGQGPQFIFQYYREEENGRGNFPPRFSGLQFPNYSSELNVNALELDDSALYLCASSHGLAGAYEQYFGPGTRLTVT.

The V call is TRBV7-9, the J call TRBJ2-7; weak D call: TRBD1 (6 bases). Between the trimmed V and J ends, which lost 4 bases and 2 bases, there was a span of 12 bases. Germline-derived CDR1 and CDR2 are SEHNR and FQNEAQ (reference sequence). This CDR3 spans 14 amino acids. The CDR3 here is CASSSRTATYEQYF. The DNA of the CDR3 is TGTGCCAGCAGCTCAAGGACAGCAACCTACGAGCAGTACTTC.

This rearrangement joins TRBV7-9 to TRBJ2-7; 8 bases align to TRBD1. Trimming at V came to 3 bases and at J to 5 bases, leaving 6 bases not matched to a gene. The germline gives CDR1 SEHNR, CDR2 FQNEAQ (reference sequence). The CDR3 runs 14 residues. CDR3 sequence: CASSFGRGPDEQYF. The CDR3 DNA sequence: TGTGCCAGCAGCTTTGGCAGGGGGCCGGACGAGCAGTACTTC.

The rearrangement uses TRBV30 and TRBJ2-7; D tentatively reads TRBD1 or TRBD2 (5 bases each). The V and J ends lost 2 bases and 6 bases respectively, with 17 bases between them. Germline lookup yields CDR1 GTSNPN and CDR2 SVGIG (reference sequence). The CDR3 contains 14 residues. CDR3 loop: CAWSPGAVVPEQYF. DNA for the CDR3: TGTGCCTGGAGTCCCGGGGCGGTGGTTCCCGAGCAGTACTTC. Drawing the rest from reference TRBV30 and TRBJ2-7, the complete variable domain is SQTIHQWPATLVQPVGSPLSLECTVEGTSNPNLYWYRQAAGRGLQLLFYSVGIGQISSEVPQNLSASRPQDRQFILSSKKLLLSDSGFYLCAWSPGAVVPEQYFGPGTRLTVT.